Presented here are 24 T cell receptor beta chains from one specimen sequenced in a study of regulatory T cells in long-lasting Graves disease. Arm-PCR of CDR3 regions and iRepertoire HTBI primers were the basis on which TCR beta libraries were built. TCRdb ran MiXCR on the multiplex PCR reads and lists one entry per CDR3 protein. The sample contains 510,000 or so distinct CDR3 sequences, about 12% of which appear only once. Time point described: newly diagnosed GD, antithyroid drugs for less than 3 months. PBMC-derived RNA was used for the TCR library. The same specimen was also included in a second study, on T cells in Graves' hyperthyroidism and ophthalmopathy.

The sample consisted of peripheral blood mononuclear cells (PBMCs), taken at new diagnosis, from a patient treated with antithyroid drugs. The receptors stem from a woman in her twenties or thirties with Graves disease.

This clonotype was detected many times. This chain connects TRBV5-1 to TRBJ1-1, with D maybe TRBD1 (6 bases). Germline V gives CDR1 SGHRS, CDR2 YFSETQ. The V end lost 4 bases, the J end lost 0 bases, and 16 bases lay between the germline ends. This CDR3 is 16 amino acids long. CDR3 sequence reads: CASSEGGQLLNTEAFF. In nucleotides, the CDR3 is TGCGCCAGCAGCGAGGGGGGGCAGCTATTGAACACTGAAGCTTTCTTT. Together with reference TRBV5-1 and TRBJ1-1, the CDR3 gives the full variable domain: KAGVTQTPRYLIKTRGQQVTLSCSPISGHRSVSWYQQTPGQGLQFLFEYFSETQRNKGNFPGRFSGRQFSNSRSEMNVSTLELGDSALYLCASSEGGQLLNTEAFFGQGTRLTVV.

In its sample, this clonotype was seen many times. This chain uses TRBV27 with TRBJ2-1; 7 positions match TRBD2. Unmatched junction bases numbered 9, after V lost 8 bases and J lost 5 bases. The germline gives CDR1 MNHEY, CDR2 SMNVEV (reference sequence). The CDR3 consists of 14 residues. As DNA, the CDR3 is TGTGCCAGCTCCGGACTAGTTGGTAACAATGAGCAGTTCTTC. Protein: CASSGLVGNNEQFF.

The chain recombines TRBV4-2 with TRBJ2-7, with 9 bases that match TRBD1. CDR1 and CDR2 from the germline V gene are LGHNA and YNFKEQ. The CDR3 is 14 residues long. J lost 5 bases, V lost 2 bases, and 4 bases had no gene match. CDR3 residues: CASSQPDRGDEQYF. The CDR3 DNA sequence: TGTGCCAGCAGCCAACCGGACAGGGGCGACGAGCAGTACTTC.

The V call is TRBV12-3 or TRBV12-4, the J call TRBJ1-2; D is uncertain. The CDR3 is made up of 13 amino acids. Trimming cost V 5 bases and J 8 bases, with 15 bases left between them. Here the CDR3 reads CASSVHRNGGYTF. The CDR3 DNA reads TGTGCCAGCAGTGTTCACAGAAATGGAGGCTACACCTTC.

As concerns this clonotype: At one end, the junction sequence differs from germline, possibly due to a read error. The J gene is TRBJ2-1, the V gene TRBV20-1; unclear D gene. CDR1 and CDR2 from the germline V gene are DFQATT and SNEGSKA (reference sequence). CDR3 length: 16 amino acids. CDR3 nucleotide sequence: TGCGGTGCTACCAATCGTGACGGAAACAAATACAATGAGCAGTTCTTC. Translated, it gives CGATNRDGNKYNEQFF.

The table lists this clonotype with many counts. The gene calls are TRBV20-1 and TRBJ1-1, with D possibly matching TRBD1 (5 bases). CDR1 is DFQATT and CDR2 is SNEGSKA in the germline V gene (reference sequence). CDR3 length equals 13 residues. Trimming took 3 bases from V and 3 from J, leaving 11 bases between them. The DNA of the CDR3 is TGCAGTGCTAGCGACAGTTCAGACACTGAAGCTTTCTTT. Translation gives CSASDSSDTEAFF.

This clonotype was seen many times. The genes are TRBV11-2 and TRBJ1-3; possible D gene TRBD1, 5 bases. Trimming removed 5 bases from V and 0 bases from J, with 14 bases in between. This CDR3 region has 16 residues. In germline, CDR1 is SGHAT, CDR2 FQNNGV. This CDR3 reads CASSPTWTISGNTIYF. As DNA, the CDR3 is TGTGCCAGCAGCCCCACTTGGACAATCTCTGGAAACACCATATATTTT.

Comment on this clonotype: This sequence may be a read error, since a much larger clone differs from it by one base. The chain couples TRBV7-9 to TRBJ2-1; 10 positions match TRBD2. Germline values: CDR1 SEHNR, CDR2 FQNEAQ (reference sequence). J lost 6 bases, V lost 7 bases, and 9 bases had no gene match. This CDR3 is 15 amino acids long. For the CDR3, the DNA is TGTGCCAGCAACTCTAGCGGGAGCTGGTCCAATGAGCAGTTCTTC. Protein product: CASNSSGSWSNEQFF.

The chain has TRBV19 and TRBJ2-3; the D is unclear. Trimming cost V 2 bases and J 0 bases, with 9 bases left between them. Per germline, CDR1 LNHDA and CDR2 SQIVND (reference sequence). This CDR3 spans 15 amino acids. The CDR3 here is CASSITASSTDTQYF. The CDR3, as DNA: TGTGCCAGTAGTATAACAGCGTCTAGCACAGATACGCAGTATTTT.

This sequence joins TRBV24-1 and TRBJ2-2, with D possibly matching TRBD2 (6 bases). Germline loops: CDR1 KGHDR, CDR2 SFDVKD. Trimming cost V 0 bases and J 5 bases, with 21 bases left between them. This CDR3 contains 19 residues. CDR3 nucleotide sequence: TGTGCCACCAGTGATTTGGCGGGATCATCTCTACTTGGGACCGGGGAGCTGTTTTTT. It yields the protein CATSDLAGSSLLGTGELFF.

This clonotype was seen a handful of times. The chain couples TRBV5-1 to TRBJ2-5; 7 bases are shared with TRBD2. The CDR3 has 15 residues. V trimming: 1 base; J trimming: 0 bases; junction bases outside the gene matches: 3. Germline loops: CDR1 SGHRS, CDR2 YFSETQ. CDR3 in amino acids: CASSLIGRYQETQYF. The CDR3 nucleotides read TGCGCCAGCAGCTTGATCGGGAGGTACCAAGAGACCCAGTACTTC.

This clonotype came up many times. The rearrangement uses TRBV2 and TRBJ1-1; 8 nucleotides align to TRBD1. This CDR3 is 14 amino acids long. Germline values: CDR1 SNHLY, CDR2 FYNNEI. Losses at the gene ends were 6 bases for V and 4 bases for J; bases not matched to a gene: 7. The CDR3 DNA follows: TGTGCCAGCAGCCGGAGACAGGGGAGCACTGAAGCTTTCTTT. Translating it yields CASSRRQGSTEAFF.

The chain recombines TRBV19 with TRBJ2-2; TRBD1 matches 8 bases. Trimming at V came to 0 bases and at J to 2 bases, leaving 5 bases not matched to a gene. Per the germline V gene, CDR1 is LNHDA and CDR2 is SQIVND (reference sequence). The CDR3 is 17 amino acids. For the CDR3, the DNA is TGTGCCAGTAGTATAGATCTATCAGGGGGCAACACCGGGGAGCTGTTTTTT. This encodes CASSIDLSGGNTGELFF. Full variable domain (remainder filled in from reference TRBV19 and TRBJ2-2): DGGITQSPKYLFRKEGQNVTLSCEQNLNHDAMYWYRQDPGQGLRLIYYSQIVNDFQKGDIAEGYSVSREKKESFPLTVTSAQKNPTAFYLCASSIDLSGGNTGELFFGEGSRLTVL.

The table lists this clonotype with many counts. The V gene is TRBV7-9, the J gene TRBJ2-7, with D tentatively TRBD2 (8 bases). The ends were cut back, 3 bases at V and 3 bases at J, with 21 bases in the middle. In germline, CDR1 is SEHNR, CDR2 FQNEAQ (reference sequence). The CDR3 sequence is 17 residues long. Written as DNA, the CDR3 is TGTGCCAGCAGCTTCCGAACCGGGACTAGGGACAGCTACGAGCAGTACTTC. It translates to CASSFRTGTRDSYEQYF. The full variable domain, in which reference TRBV7-9 and TRBJ2-7 provide the parts outside the CDR3, is DTGVSQNPRHKITKRGQNVTFRCDPISEHNRLYWYRQTLGQGPEFLTYFQNEAQLEKSRLLSDRFSAERPKGSFSTLEIQRTEQGDSAMYLCASSFRTGTRDSYEQYFGPGTRLTVT.

The chain is built from TRBV9 and TRBJ2-3; D is perhaps TRBD2 (5 bases). V gave up 4 bases and J gave up 5 bases, with 23 bases separating them. There are 17 residues in the CDR3. Germline loops: CDR1 SGDLS, CDR2 YYNGEE. The CDR3 DNA follows: TGTGCCAGCAGCCCGAGAGCGGCATCTAATAGAGGAGATACGCAGTATTTT. Its protein product is CASSPRAASNRGDTQYF. Full variable domain (outside the CDR3, taken from reference TRBV9 and TRBJ2-3): DSGVTQTPKHLITATGQRVTLRCSPRSGDLSVYWYQQSLDQGLQFLIQYYNGEERAKGNILERFSAQQFPDLHSELNLSSLELGDSALYFCASSPRAASNRGDTQYFGPGTRLTVL.

This clonotype was picked up many times. The CDR3 spells CASSPPGQFREQYF. The CDR3 DNA sequence: TGTGCCAGTAGTCCACCGGGACAGTTTCGTGAGCAGTACTTC. The chain links TRBV19 to TRBJ2-7, with TRBD1 matching over 7 bases. CDR3 length: 14 residues. The V and J ends lost 5 bases and 7 bases, in that order; junction bases with no gene match: 11. The germline gives CDR1 LNHDA, CDR2 SQIVND (reference sequence).

This clonotype was counted ten times or more. This chain links TRBV20-1 with TRBJ2-5; tentatively, D is TRBD1 (5 bases). Trimming stripped 6 bases from V and 5 bases from J, with 16 bases between. CDR1 and CDR2 from the germline V gene are DFQATT and SNEGSKA (reference sequence). The CDR3 covers 13 residues. CDR3 bases: TGCAGTGCGCGACACGGCAGGGTGGAGACCCAGTACTTC. It translates to CSARHGRVETQYF.

This clonotype came up many times. The chain links TRBV7-2 to TRBJ1-3, with D possibly TRBD1 on 5 matching bases. The V gene lost 2 bases and the J gene lost 0 bases, with 17 bases spanning the gap. This CDR3 has 18 amino acids. Germline V lookup: CDR1 SGHTA, CDR2 FQGNSA. The DNA of the CDR3 is TGTGCCAGCAGCTTAAATTCGGCAGGGTGGTTCTCTGGAAACACCATATATTTT. It specifies CASSLNSAGWFSGNTIYF.

There are many counts of this clonotype. The chain is built from TRBV5-6 and TRBJ1-4; TRBD1 might be the D (5 bases). The CDR3 runs to 14 residues. Trimming cost V 4 bases and J 4 bases, with 11 bases left between them. The germline CDR1 and CDR2 sequences are SGHDT and YYEEEE. CDR3 nucleotide sequence: TGTGCCAGCAGCCGTGGGACGGTTAATGAAAAACTGTTTTTT. Its protein is CASSRGTVNEKLFF.

This clonotype was picked up many times. The chain employs TRBV2 and TRBJ2-6; unclear D gene. The CDR3 consists of 13 residues. Germline CDR1 reads SNHLY; CDR2 reads FYNNEI. V dropped 5 bases and J dropped 4 bases, with 6 bases sitting between them. The CDR3 loop is CASSPRGANVLTF. CDR3 nucleotides: TGTGCCAGCAGTCCGCGGGGGGCCAACGTCCTGACTTTC.

In its sample, this clonotype was seen many times. The rearrangement joins TRBV28 to TRBJ1-1; D possibly corresponds to TRBD1 (6 bases). V gave up 6 bases and J gave up 0 bases, with 11 bases separating them. The CDR3 length is 14 residues. Per the germline V gene, CDR1 is MDHEN and CDR2 is SYDVKM. CDR3 loop: CASRRDTVNTEAFF. The CDR3 DNA sequence: TGTGCCAGCAGACGGGACACCGTGAACACTGAAGCTTTCTTT.

This clonotype came up many times. The rearrangement joins TRBV6-1 to TRBJ1-2; D possibly corresponds to TRBD1 (6 bases). Trimming stripped 7 bases from V and 4 bases from J, with 10 bases between. The CDR3 loop spans 12 amino acids. Looked up from germline, CDR1 is MNHNS and CDR2 is SASEGT. In nucleotides, the CDR3 is TGTGCCAGCACCGACAGGACCTATGGCTACACCTTC. Translating gives CASTDRTYGYTF.

This sequence joins TRBV19 and TRBJ2-7; a possible D gene is TRBD2 (6 bases). The length of the CDR3 is 15 residues. CDR1 is LNHDA and CDR2 is SQIVND in the germline V gene (reference sequence). Trimming stripped 5 bases from V and 6 bases from J, with 20 bases between. CDR3 sequence (DNA): TGTGCCAGTAGTCGAACTATAGCGGAAGATACCGAGCAGTACTTC. Its translation is CASSRTIAEDTEQYF. Based on the CDR3 plus reference TRBV19 and TRBJ2-7, the full variable domain is DGGITQSPKYLFRKEGQNVTLSCEQNLNHDAMYWYRQDPGQGLRLIYYSQIVNDFQKGDIAEGYSVSREKKESFPLTVTSAQKNPTAFYLCASSRTIAEDTEQYFGPGTRLTVT.

This clonotype was observed many times. The chain employs TRBV19 and TRBJ2-3; TRBD2 aligns across 7 bases. With V trimmed by 6 bases and J by 2 bases, 8 bases remained unmatched. The germline V gene encodes CDR1 LNHDA and CDR2 SQIVND (reference sequence). The CDR3 is 15 amino acids. CDR3 nucleotides: TGTGCCAGTAGAAAGGAGGGAGGGCCCACAGATACGCAGTATTTT. This codes for CASRKEGGPTDTQYF. The complete variable domain, with remaining parts taken from reference TRBV19 and TRBJ2-3, reads DGGITQSPKYLFRKEGQNVTLSCEQNLNHDAMYWYRQDPGQGLRLIYYSQIVNDFQKGDIAEGYSVSREKKESFPLTVTSAQKNPTAFYLCASRKEGGPTDTQYFGPGTRLTVL.